Listed here are 15 T cell receptor beta chains from one sample, sequenced in a study of T cell repertoires in cytomegalovirus infection. Their antigen targets remain unknown. One entry per CDR3 protein results from TCRdb running MiXCR on the reads. Seen here are fewer than 1,000,000 distinct CDR3 sequences, around 32% observed once, and the top ten hold roughly an eighth. The sample was cultured CD8+ T cells from PBMCs, taken from culture after CMV antigen stimulation. Receptors were obtained from a human donor in good health (CMV status not recorded). Some clones in this sample may be carry-over from other donors' samples.

J is TRBJ1-2 and V is TRBV5-4; a weak D match, TRBD1 (6 bases). The V gene's germline CDR1 is SGHNT and CDR2 YYREEE (reference sequence). Trimming took off 6 bases at V and 0 bases at J, with 18 bases between the two ends. The CDR3 totals 16 residues. The CDR3 here is CASTKRTDVSNYGYTF. In nucleotides, the CDR3 is TGTGCCAGCACCAAGAGGACAGACGTCTCTAACTATGGCTACACCTTC.

The chain has TRBV28 and TRBJ2-4; D unclear. With 2 bases removed from V and 16 bases from J, the gap between germline ends came to 18 bases. The CDR3 contains 13 residues. The germline V gene has CDR1 MDHEN and CDR2 SYDVKM. CDR3: CASSLSREWALYF. The CDR3 DNA reads TGTGCCAGCAGTTTAAGTCGCGAGTGGGCCCTTTACTTC.

A few counts support this clonotype. The CDR3 DNA reads as TGTGCCAGCAACCCAGGGACAGGAACCTCCTACGAGCAGTACGTC. Its protein is CASNPGTGTSYEQYV. This sequence joins TRBV6-2 or TRBV6-3 and TRBJ2-7, with 8 nucleotides matching TRBD1. The V and J ends lost 7 bases and 0 bases, in that order; junction bases with no gene match: 8. Germline lookup yields CDR1 MNHEY and CDR2 SVGEGT. CDR3 size: 15 residues.

This clonotype was picked up a small number of times. CDR3 loop: CASSPRPLSSPHEQFF. CDR3 coding DNA: TGTGCCAGCAGCCCACGCCCCCTCTCTTCACCCCATGAGCAGTTCTTC. The chain recombines TRBV7-3 with TRBJ2-1; D gene uncertain. This CDR3 spans 16 amino acids. Germline V lookup: CDR1 SGHTA, CDR2 FQGTGA. V lost 5 bases to trimming and J lost 8 bases, with 22 bases between them.

This chain connects TRBV13 to TRBJ2-3; maybe TRBD1 (6 bases). Per germline, CDR1 PRHDT and CDR2 FYEKMQ (reference sequence). V was shortened by 5 bases and J by 2 bases, with 11 bases between the two germline ends. The CDR3 is 14 amino acids. The CDR3 protein is CASSMGTFTDTQYF. In DNA, the CDR3 is TGTGCCAGCAGCATGGGGACATTCACAGATACGCAGTATTTT. Together with reference TRBV13 and TRBJ2-3, the CDR3 gives the full variable domain: AAGVIQSPRHLIKEKRETATLKCYPIPRHDTVYWYQQGPGQDPQFLISFYEKMQSDKGSIPDRFSAQQFSDYHSELNMSSLELGDSALYFCASSMGTFTDTQYFGPGTRLTVL.

This clonotype was observed many times. V and J are TRBV7-9 and TRBJ2-7, with D perhaps being TRBD1 or TRBD2 (6 bases each). V gave up 5 bases and J gave up 2 bases, with 19 bases separating them. Germline V gives CDR1 SEHNR, CDR2 FQNEAQ (reference sequence). This CDR3 contains 16 residues. CDR3 protein: CASSPRRDKTAYEQYF. The CDR3 DNA follows: TGTGCCAGCAGCCCCCGGCGGGACAAAACAGCCTACGAGCAGTACTTC.

This clonotype showed up just a few times. The V and J genes are TRBV6-6 and TRBJ1-2; D remains ambiguous. Per the germline V gene, CDR1 is MNHNY and CDR2 is SVGAGI (reference sequence). This CDR3 comprises 16 residues. V was trimmed by 4 bases and J by 6 bases, leaving 21 bases between them. This CDR3 reads CASSFTSDSGRNGYTF. DNA for the CDR3: TGTGCCAGCAGTTTTACATCGGACTCGGGGAGAAATGGCTACACCTTC.

The sample holds one count of this clonotype. The CDR3 region is CASSQETGAGTEAFF. CDR3 nucleotides: TGCGCCAGCAGCCAAGAAACAGGGGCCGGGACTGAAGCTTTCTTT. V gene TRBV4-3 combines with J gene TRBJ1-1; 7 nucleotides match TRBD1. Germline CDR1 LGHNA, CDR2 YSLEER. V was clipped by 0 bases and J by 5 bases; unmatched bases: 6. CDR3 length: 15 residues.

The gene calls are TRBV10-2 and TRBJ1-5, with D possibly being TRBD1 (5 bases). CDR1 and CDR2 (germline): WSHSY, SAAADI. Deletions cut 6 bases from V and 6 bases from J, with 18 bases between. The CDR3 has 15 residues. The CDR3, as DNA: TGCGCCAGCAGCCGGAAAGGACAACGGGGTCAGCCCCAGCATTTT. Protein product: CASSRKGQRGQPQHF.

In its sample, this clonotype was seen many times. The chain employs TRBV6-1 and TRBJ2-7; D perhaps matches TRBD1 (5 bases). CDR3 length equals 15 residues. The V gene's germline CDR1 is MNHNS and CDR2 SASEGT. Between the trimmed V and J ends, which lost 2 bases and 1 base, there was a span of 12 bases. The CDR3 is CASSESAGISYEQYF. As DNA, the CDR3 is TGTGCCAGCAGTGAATCGGCAGGGATTTCCTACGAGCAGTACTTC.

The genes are TRBV28 and TRBJ1-5; D may be TRBD1 (5 bases). Trimming shortened V by 1 base and J by 3 bases, and 13 bases separated the two germline ends. This CDR3 region has 16 residues. Germline CDR1 reads MDHEN; CDR2 reads SYDVKM. Here the CDR3 DNA reads TGTGCCAGCAGTTTATCGGGGGTCACGGTCAATCAGCCCCAGCATTTT. Translated: CASSLSGVTVNQPQHF.

This chain joins TRBV10-3 and TRBJ1-5, with D tentatively TRBD1 (6 bases). This CDR3 is built from 11 residues. From germline, CDR1 is ENHRY and CDR2 SYGVKD. V was cut by 7 bases and J by 6 bases, with 7 bases left in between. CDR3 protein: CAIKGGQPQHF. The CDR3 region has the DNA TGTGCCATCAAAGGGGGTCAGCCCCAGCATTTT.

This clonotype was seen a single time. This chain joins TRBV5-1 and TRBJ2-7, with 8 bases matching TRBD1. The CDR3 has 16 amino acids. The V gene end was trimmed by 7 bases and the J gene end by 0 bases; junction bases not matched to a gene: 12. Germline CDR1 SGHRS, CDR2 YFSETQ. The CDR3 region has the DNA TGCGCCAGCCGCCCCCCGGACAGGGCGAGCTCCTACGAGCAGTACTTC. Its translation is CASRPPDRASSYEQYF.

With respect to this clonotype: A much larger clonotype is one base distant, so this may be a read error. The chain couples TRBV7-2 to TRBJ2-3, with 11 bases aligning to TRBD2. The CDR3 has 17 amino acids. CDR1 SGHTA and CDR2 FQGNSA come from the germline V gene. CDR3 amino acids: CACSLEASGGYTDTQYF. The CDR3 DNA is TGTGCCTGCAGCTTAGAGGCTAGCGGGGGGTACACAGATACGCAGTATTTT.

The V and J genes are TRBV27 and TRBJ2-1; possibly TRBD1 for D (5 bases). There are 12 residues in the CDR3. Between the trimmed V and J ends, which lost 8 bases and 4 bases, there was a span of 9 bases. From germline, CDR1 is MNHEY and CDR2 SMNVEV (reference sequence). The CDR3 DNA reads TGTGCCAGCCAGGGTGCGTACAATGAGCAGTTCTTC. Its translation is CASQGAYNEQFF.